Listed below are T cell receptor beta chains from one sample, sequenced in a study of shared clonotypes between healthy human individuals. Assay used: immunoSEQ multiplex PCR; TCRdb lists only in-frame clones, some missing. The table lists a few million clones, more than 80% of them singletons. Material for sequencing was naive CD4+ T cells sorted from blood. These receptor sequences come from a man aged 18 to 35 in good health. CDR3s include the opening cysteine and the closing phenylalanine or tryptophan. The order of the fields is J gene, D gene, V gene, clone size, CDR3 protein, CDR3 DNA. A D gene is named only where the DNA matches it firmly. Size is omitted from some rows. Given values are once, few, many or a class for expanded clones.

>TRBJ2-3|TRBD1|TRBV5-1|NA
CASSWDRADTQYF
TGCGCCAGCAGCTGGGACAGGGCCGATACGCAGTATTTT
>TRBJ2-2|TRBD1|TRBV19|NA
CASNDLRQGEAGELFF
TGTGCCAGTAACGACCTGAGACAGGGGGAGGCCGGGGAGCTGTTTTTT
>TRBJ2-3|NA|TRBV5-1|NA
CASSFESDTQYF
TGCGCCAGCAGCTTTGAATCCGATACGCAGTATTTT
>TRBJ2-4|NA|TRBV27|NA
CASSQGQAGNIQYF
TGTGCCAGCAGCCAGGGACAAGCGGGAAACATTCAGTACTTC
>TRBJ1-5|TRBD1|TRBV30|few
CAWSVGTGNQPQHF
TGTGCCTGGAGTGTTGGGACAGGGAATCAGCCCCAGCATTTT
>TRBJ1-1|NA|TRBV7-2|NA
CASQLLGGEAFF
TGTGCCAGCCAGCTACTAGGTGGAGAAGCTTTCTTT
>TRBJ2-5|NA|TRBV10-3|NA
CAISESTKGETQYF
TGTGCCATCAGTGAGTCGACGAAGGGAGAGACCCAGTACTTC
>TRBJ2-7|TRBD1|TRBV5-6|once
CASRGGQGTAYEQYF
TGTGCCAGCAGGGGGGGACAGGGGACCGCCTACGAGCAGTACTTC
>TRBJ2-1|TRBD2|TRBV11-2|NA
CASSLDSGRNNEQFF
TGTGCCAGCAGCTTAGATAGCGGGAGGAACAATGAGCAGTTCTTC
>TRBJ2-2|TRBD1|TRBV25-1|NA
CASRDPGGNTGELFF
TGTGCCAGCAGAGACCCAGGGGGGAACACCGGGGAGCTGTTTTTT
>TRBJ1-1|NA|TRBV18|NA
CASSPLLEGSEAFF
TGTGCCAGCTCACCCCTCTTGGAGGGCTCTGAAGCTTTCTTT
>TRBJ1-4|NA|TRBV5-1|NA
CASSREGSGTNEKLFF
TGCGCCAGCAGCCGGGAGGGTTCGGGAACTAATGAAAAACTGTTTTTT
>TRBJ1-3|NA|TRBV2|NA
CASSVQGSGNTIYF
TGTGCCAGCAGTGTACAGGGCTCTGGAAACACCATATATTTT
>TRBJ1-1|NA|TRBV19|NA
CASNRVEDTEAFF
TGTGCCAGTAATCGGGTCGAGGACACTGAAGCTTTCTTT
>TRBJ2-4|NA|TRBV6-5|NA
CASRGDLLQNIQYF
TGTGCCAGCAGGGGGGACTTACTTCAAAACATTCAGTACTTC
>TRBJ1-6|TRBD1|TRBV5-6|NA
CASSLRGRNSPLHF
TGTGCCAGCAGCTTGAGGGGGCGTAATTCACCCCTCCACTTT
>TRBJ1-2|NA|TRBV6-4|NA
CASSPGHPGNYGYTF
TGTGCCAGCAGCCCGGGACACCCGGGTAACTATGGCTACACCTTC
>TRBJ2-2|NA|TRBV10-1|few
CASSVLHTGELFF
TGCGCCAGCAGTGTTTTGCACACCGGGGAGCTGTTTTTT
>TRBJ2-1|TRBD2|TRBV5-1|NA
CASSLGWFRRETSYNEQFF
TGCGCCAGCAGCTTAGGGTGGTTCAGGCGGGAGACCTCCTACAATGAGCAGTTCTTC
>TRBJ2-3|NA|TRBV5-1|NA
CASSLAAESTDTQYF
TGCGCCAGCAGCTTGGCCGCGGAGAGCACAGATACGCAGTATTTT
>TRBJ1-2|TRBD1|TRBV18|NA
CASSPPGQGNYGYTF
TGTGCCAGCTCACCACCGGGACAGGGAAACTATGGCTACACCTTC
>TRBJ1-6|NA|TRBV7-9|NA
CASSLVGGPNSPLHF
TGTGCCAGCAGCTTAGTGGGGGGACCTAATTCACCCCTCCACTTT
>TRBJ2-7|TRBD1|TRBV10-3|NA
CAITTGTGGLYEQYF
TGTGCCATAACTACCGGGACAGGGGGTCTCTACGAGCAGTACTTC
>TRBJ2-6|TRBD1|TRBV5-1|NA
CASSPDRGTGANVLTF
TGCGCCAGCAGCCCCGACAGGGGGACTGGGGCCAACGTCCTGACTTTC
>TRBJ2-1|TRBD1|TRBV5-4|NA
CASSLVGQYNEQFF
TGTGCCAGCAGCTTGGTGGGACAGTACAATGAGCAGTTCTTC
>TRBJ2-5|NA|TRBV5-1|NA
CASSLTGRETQYF
TGCGCCAGCAGCTTGACAGGGAGGGAGACCCAGTACTTC
>TRBJ2-2|NA|TRBV9|NA
CASSEGRTYTGELFF
TGTGCCAGCAGCGAAGGAAGGACCTACACCGGGGAGCTGTTTTTT
>TRBJ2-1|TRBD2|TRBV10-3|NA
CAIRGTSGGISYNEQFF
TGTGCCATCAGGGGGACTAGCGGGGGGATTTCCTACAATGAGCAGTTCTTC
>TRBJ2-7|TRBD2|TRBV15|once
CATSGRLAAYEQYF
TGTGCCACCAGCGGGAGACTAGCGGCCTACGAGCAGTACTTC
>TRBJ2-7|TRBD2|TRBV19|NA
CASSMAGGTYEQYF
TGTGCCAGTAGTATGGCGGGGGGCACCTACGAGCAGTACTTC
>TRBJ2-2|TRBD2|TRBV6-1|once
CASSDLLAGNTGELFF
TGTGCCAGCAGTGATCTACTAGCGGGAAACACCGGGGAGCTGTTTTTT
>TRBJ2-7|NA|TRBV25-1|NA
CASLGDVWGEQYF
TGTGCCAGCCTGGGGGACGTCTGGGGAGAGCAGTACTTC
>TRBJ2-3|TRBD1|TRBV29-1|NA
CSVEKWTGGTDTQYF
TGCAGCGTTGAAAAGTGGACAGGGGGCACAGATACGCAGTATTTT
>TRBJ1-1|TRBD1|TRBV4-3|NA
CASSQDGTGGAEEAFF
TGCGCCAGCAGCCAAGATGGGACAGGGGGCGCGGAGGAAGCTTTCTTT
>TRBJ1-5|TRBD1|TRBV5-1|NA
CASSPRWTGNQPQHF
TGCGCCAGCAGCCCAAGATGGACAGGGAACCAGCCCCAGCATTTT
>TRBJ2-1|NA|TRBV11-3|NA
CASSLGYEQDEQFF
TGTGCCAGCAGCTTAGGTTATGAGCAGGATGAGCAGTTCTTC
>TRBJ2-3|TRBD2|TRBV9|NA
CASSVGLAGGSTDTQYF
TGTGCCAGCAGCGTAGGGCTAGCGGGAGGTTCTACAGATACGCAGTATTTT
>TRBJ1-1|NA|TRBV5-4|NA
CASSLSEQLNTEAFF
TGTGCCAGCAGCTTGTCGGAGCAATTGAACACTGAAGCTTTCTTT
>TRBJ2-7|TRBD1|TRBV5-4|NA
CASSRKNRGPSYEQYF
TGTGCCAGCAGCCGTAAAAACAGGGGCCCCTCCTACGAGCAGTACTTC
>TRBJ2-5|TRBD2|TRBV28|NA
CASSSPGTSVGLYQETQYF
TGTGCCAGCAGTTCCCCCGGGACTAGCGTAGGATTGTACCAAGAGACCCAGTACTTC
>TRBJ1-4|NA|TRBV5-4|NA
CASGPGGGSPNEKLFF
TGTGCCAGCGGCCCAGGTGGGGGAAGTCCTAATGAAAAACTGTTTTTT
>TRBJ2-7|NA|TRBV14|NA
CASSPLGTTYEQYF
TGTGCCAGCAGCCCACTTGGTACAACCTACGAGCAGTACTTC
>TRBJ1-6|TRBD1|TRBV11-1|NA
CASSARDRGINSPLHF
TGTGCCAGCAGCGCCCGGGACAGGGGCATTAATTCACCCCTCCACTTT
>TRBJ2-1|TRBD1|TRBV2|NA
CASRADRGSYNEQFF
TGTGCCAGCAGAGCAGACAGGGGGTCCTACAATGAGCAGTTCTTC
>TRBJ1-3|NA|TRBV7-9|NA
CASSSRGPRSGNTIYF
TGTGCCAGCAGCTCAAGGGGACCGCGCTCTGGAAACACCATATATTTT
>TRBJ2-3|NA|TRBV6-5|NA
CASSGTTDTQYF
TGTGCCAGCAGTGGTACCACAGATACGCAGTATTTT
>TRBJ2-7|TRBD2|TRBV6-6|NA
CASRATSGGTYEQYF
TGTGCCAGCAGGGCCACTAGCGGGGGGACCTACGAGCAGTACTTC
>TRBJ1-5|NA|TRBV6-1|NA
CASSEAGIWQHQPQHF
TGTGCCAGCAGTGAAGCGGGTATTTGGCAGCACCAGCCCCAGCATTTT
>TRBJ2-7|NA|TRBV2|NA
CASSRGRVFYEQYF
TGTGCCAGCAGTAGGGGCAGGGTGTTCTACGAGCAGTACTTC
>TRBJ1-1|NA|TRBV6-5|few
CASSYMGAGTEAFF
TGTGCCAGCAGTTACATGGGGGCGGGCACTGAAGCTTTCTTT
>TRBJ2-7|TRBD1|TRBV2|once
CASSPDRISPYEQYF
TGTGCCAGCAGCCCGGACAGGATATCACCCTACGAGCAGTACTTC
>TRBJ1-2|NA|TRBV28|NA
CASSLGGGMGGYTF
TGTGCCAGCAGTTTAGGAGGGGGGATGGGTGGCTACACCTTC
>TRBJ1-5|NA|TRBV30|few
CAWSVGLAASNQPQHF
TGTGCCTGGAGTGTAGGATTGGCAGCCAGCAATCAGCCCCAGCATTTT
>TRBJ2-7|NA|TRBV5-4|NA
CASSLSGDFMPSYEQYF
TGTGCCAGCAGCTTGTCAGGCGACTTTATGCCCTCCTACGAGCAGTACTTC